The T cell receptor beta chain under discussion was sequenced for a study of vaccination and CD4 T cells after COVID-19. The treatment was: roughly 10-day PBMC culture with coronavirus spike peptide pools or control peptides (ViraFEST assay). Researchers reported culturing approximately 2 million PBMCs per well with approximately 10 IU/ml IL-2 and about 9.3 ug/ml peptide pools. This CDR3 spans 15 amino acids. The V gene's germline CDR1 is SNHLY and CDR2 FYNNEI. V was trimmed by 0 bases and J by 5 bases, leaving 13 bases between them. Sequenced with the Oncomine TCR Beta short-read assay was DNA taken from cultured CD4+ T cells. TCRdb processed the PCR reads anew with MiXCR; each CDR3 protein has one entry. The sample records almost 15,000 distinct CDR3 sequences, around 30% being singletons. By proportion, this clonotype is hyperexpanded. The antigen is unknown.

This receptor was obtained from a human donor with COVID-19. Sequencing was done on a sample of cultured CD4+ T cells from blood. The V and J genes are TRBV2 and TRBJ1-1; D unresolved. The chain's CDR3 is CASSEARGDGTEAFF. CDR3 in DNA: TGTGCCAGCAGTGAAGCTCGTGGGGATGGGACTGAAGCTTTCTTT.